This T cell receptor beta chain derives from a study of T cell responses to AZD1222 COVID-19 vaccine. Overall study context: Timing groups of about 4 and about 12 weeks for second doses were pooled.

Repertoires were generated with immunoSEQ multiplex PCR, while TCRdb's copy carries only in-frame clones and drops some. The sample has around 29,000 clones, 85% to 95% seen once. As regards this clone: Its antigen is unknown.

The germline V gene encodes CDR1 MDHEN and CDR2 SYDVKM. This CDR3 has 14 residues. Between the trimmed V and J ends, which lost 6 bases and 5 bases, there was a span of 16 bases. General observations from the study: Most donors were white British and more were female, and clonal diversity was possibly underestimated. Scientists sampled the repertoires only once the peak T cell response had passed. Breadth and depth of Spike-specific TCRs rose after two AZD1222 doses.

Specimen: peripheral blood, collected on day 0 of AZD1222 vaccination. The receptor was isolated from an adult in good health. The J gene is TRBJ1-1, the V gene TRBV28, with D maybe TRBD1 (6 bases). The CDR3 spells CASRTPRGRTEAFF. The CDR3, as DNA: TGTGCCAGCAGAACTCCCAGGGGACGGACTGAAGCTTTCTTT. Full variable domain (remainder filled in from reference TRBV28 and TRBJ1-1): DVKVTQSSRYLVKRTGEKVFLECVQDMDHENMFWYRQDPGLGLRLIYFSYDVKMKEKGDIPEGYSVSREKKERFSLILESASTNQTSMYLCASRTPRGRTEAFFGQGTRLTVV.